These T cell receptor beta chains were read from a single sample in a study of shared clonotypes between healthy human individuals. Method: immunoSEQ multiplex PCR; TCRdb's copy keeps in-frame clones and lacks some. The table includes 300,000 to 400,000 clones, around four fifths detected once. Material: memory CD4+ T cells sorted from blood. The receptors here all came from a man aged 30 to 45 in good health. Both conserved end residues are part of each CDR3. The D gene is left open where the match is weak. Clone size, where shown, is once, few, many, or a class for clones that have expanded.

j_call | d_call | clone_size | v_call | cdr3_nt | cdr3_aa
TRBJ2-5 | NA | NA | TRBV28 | TGTGCCAGCAGTGCAGACGGATCAGGGTACCAAGAGACCCAGTACTTC | CASSADGSGYQETQYF
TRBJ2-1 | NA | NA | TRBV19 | TGTGCCAGTAGTACAAGAAACAATGAGCAGTTCTTC | CASSTRNNEQFF
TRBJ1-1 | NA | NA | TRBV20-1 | TGCAGCCCTCAAATGAACACTGAAGCTTTCTTT | CSPQMNTEAFF
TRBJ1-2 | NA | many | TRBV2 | TGTGCCACGTTACGGACGGGCTACACCTTC | CATLRTGYTF
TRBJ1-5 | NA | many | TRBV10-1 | TGCGCCAGCAGTGAGTCGACTCAGCCCCAGCATTTT | CASSESTQPQHF
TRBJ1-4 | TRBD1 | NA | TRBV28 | TGTGCCAGCAGCTTACCGGGACAGGGTGCGAAAAAACTGTTTTTT | CASSLPGQGAKKLFF
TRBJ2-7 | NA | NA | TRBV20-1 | TGCAGTGCTAGATCGTACGAGCAGTACTTC | CSARSYEQYF
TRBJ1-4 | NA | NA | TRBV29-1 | TGCAGTGCGTATCAGGGTAATGAAAAACTGTTTTTT | CSAYQGNEKLFF
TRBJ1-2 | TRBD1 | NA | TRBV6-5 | TGTGCCAGCAGTCGGGTCTCACAGGGGGCTGGCTACACCTTC | CASSRVSQGAGYTF
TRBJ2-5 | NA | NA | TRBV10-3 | TGTGCCTCTCGACAGCAAGAGACCCAGTACTTC | CASRQQETQYF
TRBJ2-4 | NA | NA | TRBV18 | TGTGCCAGCTCACCGCGAGACTCGACCAAAAACATTCAGTACTTC | CASSPRDSTKNIQYF
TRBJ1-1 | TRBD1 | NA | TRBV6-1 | TGTGCCAGCAGGAGGGGACAGGGGGCATTAACTGAAGCTTTCTTT | CASRRGQGALTEAFF
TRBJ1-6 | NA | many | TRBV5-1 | TGCGCCAGCAGCCACCACGAGAGCTCCTATAATTCACCCCTCCACTTT | CASSHHESSYNSPLHF